What follows describes a single TCR beta chain. Antigen specificity is unknown. This record belongs to a study of cytomegalovirus exposure and HLA in healthy donors. Study-level background: A subsequent analysis reported that the 120 or so validation repertoires were produced on the same platform that had also been used for the roughly 670 first-cohort repertoires.

Findings of the study overall: The listing of approximately 160 TCR beta chains classed them as cytomegalovirus-associated. According to a subsequent analysis, TCR clusters identified in the first cohort showed a tendency to co-occur across the 120 or so validation repertoires. In vitro checks showed that a few CMV-associated chains really do target CMV antigens.

CDR1 is SGHTA, CDR2 FQGNSA, per germline. The CDR3 length is 12 residues. Trimming removed 3 bases at V and 1 base at J, with 4 bases between. The method was immunoSEQ multiplex PCR; TCRdb's version includes in-frame clones alone and lacks a portion of them. Found here are approximately 210,000 clones, 88% of them singletons; the top ten hold roughly 3%. This TCR derives from a woman aged 18-29 years in good health and CMV-seronegative. Sample: PBMCs. The V call is TRBV7-2, the J call TRBJ2-7; D not certain. CDR3 DNA: TGTGCCAGCAGCTTCGCGTCCTACGAGCAGTACTTC. It encodes CASSFASYEQYF. Variable domain in full (rest from reference TRBV7-2 and TRBJ2-7): GAGVSQSPSNKVTEKGKDVELRCDPISGHTALYWYRQSLGQGLEFLIYFQGNSAPDKSGLPSDRFSAERTGGSVSTLTIQRTQQEDSAVYLCASSFASYEQYFGPGTRLTVT.